These T cell receptor beta chains were read from a single sample in a study of vaccination and CD4 T cells after COVID-19. One entry per CDR3 protein results from TCRdb running MiXCR on the PCR reads. Of thousands of distinct CDR3 sequences in the sample, about 48% were seen once. What these receptors recognize is not known. Source material: CD4+ T cells from blood, cultured in vitro. All receptors come from a human donor who had recovered from COVID-19. Each CDR3 is given with its conserved first and last residue. The order of the fields is D gene, J gene, clone size, V gene, CDR3 DNA, CDR3 protein. D genes are given only for firm matches. Only some rows state a clone size, as once, few, many or a class for expanded clones.

>TRBD1|TRBJ2-7|NA|TRBV5-5
TGTGCCAGCAGCCCTCGCCCCGGGACAGGGGATCACGAGCAGTACTTC
CASSPRPGTGDHEQYF
>TRBD1|TRBJ1-1|few|TRBV24-1
TGTGCCACCAGTGACCCCGGACAGGGGAACACTGAAGCTTTCTTT
CATSDPGQGNTEAFF
>NA|TRBJ2-5|few|TRBV20-1
TGCAGTGCTAGAATGGGGGGGCAAGTGGGGCAAGAGACCCAGTACTTC
CSARMGGQVGQETQYF
>NA|TRBJ1-5|NA|TRBV6-5
TGTGCCAGCAGTTACGGCAGGGATCAGCCCCAGCATTTT
CASSYGRDQPQHF
>TRBD2|TRBJ2-6|few|TRBV20-1
TGCAGTGCTAGAGATGGGGGGGCTGGGGCCAACGTCCTGACTTTC
CSARDGGAGANVLTF
>NA|TRBJ2-2|NA|TRBV6-4
TGTGCCAGCAGTCAGGGGAACACCGGGGAGCTGTTTTTT
CASSQGNTGELFF
>TRBD1|TRBJ2-7|few|TRBV7-2
TGTGCCAGCACCAGGACAGGGACCGCCGCCGAGCAGTACTTC
CASTRTGTAAEQYF
>NA|TRBJ2-3|few|TRBV19
TGTGCCAGCCTCCAAGGGGGGGGAGATACGCAGTATTTT
CASLQGGGDTQYF
>NA|TRBJ1-6|few|TRBV4-2
TGTGCCAGCAGCCACGATACTGGTAGCTCCTATAATTCACCCCTCCACTTT
CASSHDTGSSYNSPLHF
>NA|TRBJ2-5|NA|TRBV27
TGTGCCAGCAGTTTATTTAGGGGAGAGGGGACCCAGTACTTC
CASSLFRGEGTQYF
>TRBD2|TRBJ2-3|few|TRBV2
TGTGCCAGCAGGACTCCCTTTAGCGGGGGAGCAGATACGCAGTATTTT
CASRTPFSGGADTQYF
>TRBD1|TRBJ1-1|NA|TRBV20-1
TGCAGTGCTAGAGGGGACAGGGGTGAGAACACTGAAGCTTTCTTT
CSARGDRGENTEAFF
>TRBD1|TRBJ1-6|large|TRBV20-1
TGCAGTGCTTCCGACAGGGGGCTAAGTAATTCACCCCTCCACTTT
CSASDRGLSNSPLHF
>NA|TRBJ2-5|NA|TRBV9
TGTGCCAGCGGGAGGACAGGCCAAGAGACCCAGTACTTC
CASGRTGQETQYF
>NA|TRBJ1-1|NA|TRBV19
TGTGCCAGTAGTATTTTCGCCCGGCCTATGAACACTGAAGCTTTCTTT
CASSIFARPMNTEAFF
>NA|TRBJ1-1|NA|TRBV20-1
TGCAGTGCTGGGACCGCAAATGAAGCTTTCTTT
CSAGTANEAFF
>NA|TRBJ1-2|NA|TRBV20-1
TGCAGTGCTAGAGGAGGGAGCTATGGCTACACCTTC
CSARGGSYGYTF
>NA|TRBJ2-1|NA|TRBV2
TGTGCCAGCAGTGTCGGCGAAGCTACGGAGCAGTTCTTC
CASSVGEATEQFF
>NA|TRBJ2-7|few|TRBV6-1
TGTGCCAGCAGCGCTTGGGGACCGCCAATCTCCTACGAGCAGTACTTC
CASSAWGPPISYEQYF
>TRBD2|TRBJ2-5|medium-sized|TRBV20-1
TGCAGTGCTAGAAAAACGACTAGCTTGGAGACCCAGTACTTC
CSARKTTSLETQYF
>TRBD1|TRBJ2-7|NA|TRBV7-7
TGTGCTAGCAGCCTTCGACAGGGGGGCTTCTACGAGCAGTACTTC
CASSLRQGGFYEQYF
>TRBD1|TRBJ1-2|few|TRBV12-3/TRBV12-4
TGTGCCAGCAGTCTACGGACAGGGGGTGATTATGGCTACACCTTC
CASSLRTGGDYGYTF
>NA|TRBJ2-7|once|TRBV2
TGTGCCAGCAGTGAAAGCCCTCCGGGACCGCAGTACTTC
CASSESPPGPQYF
>NA|TRBJ1-2|NA|TRBV20-1
TGCAGTGCTAGAGATGAGGGAGCCTCCCTCTATGGCTACACCTTC
CSARDEGASLYGYTF
>NA|TRBJ1-6|NA|TRBV5-1
TGCGCCAGCAGCTTGGACGGGGGGGGGAATTCACCCCTCCACTTT
CASSLDGGGNSPLHF
>TRBD1|TRBJ1-2|few|TRBV19
TGTGCCAGTAATGATTTCCGAGGGACAGGGTATGGAGGCTACACCTTC
CASNDFRGTGYGGYTF
>TRBD1|TRBJ1-2|large|TRBV27
TGTGCCAGCAGTTCATCGGGACAGGGGGAAAGGGGCTATGGCTACACCTTC
CASSSSGQGERGYGYTF
>NA|TRBJ2-1|few|TRBV7-9
TGTGCCAGCAGCTTACAGTTAAGGACAGTTTCCTACAATGAGCAGTTCTTC
CASSLQLRTVSYNEQFF
>TRBD2|TRBJ2-3|NA|TRBV11-2
TGTGCCAGCAGCGTATCTAGCGGGGCTAGCACAGATACGCAGTATTTT
CASSVSSGASTDTQYF
>NA|TRBJ2-1|few|TRBV6-2/TRBV6-3
TGTGCCAGCAAGGACACGGTGTACAATGAGCAGTTCTTC
CASKDTVYNEQFF
>NA|TRBJ2-7|NA|TRBV9
TGTGCCAGCAGCGTCATAGACAGGGGAGGGGAGCAGTACTTC
CASSVIDRGGEQYF
>NA|TRBJ1-5|few|TRBV18
TGTGCCAGCTCACCACTAGAAGATCAGCCCCAGCATTTT
CASSPLEDQPQHF
>NA|TRBJ1-5|NA|TRBV29-1
TGCAGCGTTGACTCGGGGTTGGGACAGCCCCAGCATTTT
CSVDSGLGQPQHF
>NA|TRBJ1-1|few|TRBV20-1
TGCAGTGCTAGCAGGGATACGAACACTGAAGCTTTCTTT
CSASRDTNTEAFF
>TRBD2|TRBJ2-1|few|TRBV7-2
TGTGCCAGCAGCTTAAGGGGGGAGGCGACTAGCGGGGTTAATGAGCAGTTCTTC
CASSLRGEATSGVNEQFF
>TRBD2|TRBJ2-7|NA|TRBV20-1
TGCAGTGCTCAGAATCCTAGCGGGAGTAGGTACGAGCAGTACTTC
CSAQNPSGSRYEQYF
>TRBD1|TRBJ1-1|NA|TRBV20-1
TGCAGTGCTAAAGAACAGGGGTTCGCTGAAGCTTTCTTT
CSAKEQGFAEAFF
>TRBD1|TRBJ2-2|NA|TRBV2
TGTGCCAGCAGCGTAGCCTTGGCGGCAGGGGGCGCCGGTACCGGGGAGCTGTTTTTT
CASSVALAAGGAGTGELFF
>NA|TRBJ2-1|NA|TRBV7-2
TGTGCCAGCAGCGGTGGGGTACAGAACAATGAGCAGTTCTTC
CASSGGVQNNEQFF
>NA|TRBJ2-6|large|TRBV28
TGTGCCAGCAGTGCGGGTCTCTCTGGGGCCAACGTCCTGACTTTC
CASSAGLSGANVLTF
>NA|TRBJ1-1|few|TRBV7-2
TGTGCCAGCAGCTTAACAGGATTAGAGGGCACTGAAGCTTTCTTT
CASSLTGLEGTEAFF
>TRBD1|TRBJ2-7|NA|TRBV5-4
TGTGCCAGCACCGACCAACGGACAGGGGGCTACGAGCAGTACTTC
CASTDQRTGGYEQYF
>NA|TRBJ1-2|NA|TRBV5-4
TGTGCCAGCAGCTCGGCGGTCGTAGGGGCCTACGGCTACACCTTC
CASSSAVVGAYGYTF
>NA|TRBJ2-6|few|TRBV7-3
TGTGCCAGCAGCCAGTACAGGGCTGGGGCCAACGTCCTGACTTTC
CASSQYRAGANVLTF
>NA|TRBJ1-1|NA|TRBV5-4
TGTGCCATCGGGGTAGGGTGGAGCACTGAAGCTTTCTTT
CAIGVGWSTEAFF